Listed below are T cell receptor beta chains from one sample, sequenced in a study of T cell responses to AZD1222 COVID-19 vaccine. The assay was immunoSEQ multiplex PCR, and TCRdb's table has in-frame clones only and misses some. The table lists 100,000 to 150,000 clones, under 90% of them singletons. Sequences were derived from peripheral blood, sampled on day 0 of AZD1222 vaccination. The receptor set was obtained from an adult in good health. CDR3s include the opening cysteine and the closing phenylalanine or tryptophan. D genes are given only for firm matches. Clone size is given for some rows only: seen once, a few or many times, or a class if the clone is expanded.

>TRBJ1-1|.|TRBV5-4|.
CASSLNTEAFF
TGTGCCAGCAGCTTGAACACTGAAGCTTTCTTT
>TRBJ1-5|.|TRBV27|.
CASSPRTVQSNQPQHF
TGTGCCAGCAGTCCTAGGACGGTACAGAGCAATCAGCCCCAGCATTTT
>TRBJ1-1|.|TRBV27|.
CASRGPGPTNTEAFF
TGTGCCAGCAGAGGACCGGGACCGACGAACACTGAAGCTTTCTTT
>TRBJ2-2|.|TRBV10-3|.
CAISESGRGHTGELFF
TGTGCCATCAGTGAGTCGGGGCGAGGACACACCGGGGAGCTGTTTTTT
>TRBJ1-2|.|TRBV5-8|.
CASSVNGRNYGYTF
TGTGCCAGCAGCGTGAACGGAAGGAACTATGGCTACACCTTC
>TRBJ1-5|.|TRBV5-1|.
CASSLNSLNQPQHF
TGCGCCAGCAGCTTGAACAGTCTTAATCAGCCCCAGCATTTT
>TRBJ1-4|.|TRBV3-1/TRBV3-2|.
CASRDWDGNEKLFF
TGTGCCAGCAGGGACTGGGACGGGAATGAAAAACTGTTTTTT
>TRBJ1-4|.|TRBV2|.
CASSGVSNEKLFF
TGTGCCAGCAGTGGGGTCTCTAATGAAAAACTGTTTTTT
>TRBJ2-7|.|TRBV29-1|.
CSVEGREYEQYF
TGCAGCGTTGAGGGCAGGGAATACGAGCAGTACTTC
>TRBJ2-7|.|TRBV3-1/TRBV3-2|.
CASSPQGGLGYEQYF
TGTGCCAGCAGCCCACAGGGTGGGTTAGGCTACGAGCAGTACTTC
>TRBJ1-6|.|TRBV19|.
CASSIVYNSPLHF
TGTGCCAGTAGTATTGTTTATAATTCACCCCTCCACTTT
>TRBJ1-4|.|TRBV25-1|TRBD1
CASRDPGQGNEKLFF
TGTGCCAGCAGAGACCCGGGACAGGGGAATGAAAAACTGTTTTTT
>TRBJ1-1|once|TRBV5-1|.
CASSLRPPMNTEAFF
TGCGCCAGCAGCCTCCGCCCACCTATGAACACTGAAGCTTTCTTT
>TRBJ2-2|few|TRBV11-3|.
CASSPGRQTGELFF
TGTGCCAGCAGCCCCGGCCGCCAGACCGGGGAGCTGTTTTTT
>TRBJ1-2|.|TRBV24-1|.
CATSSANYGYTF
TGTGCCACCAGTTCAGCTAACTATGGCTACACCTTC
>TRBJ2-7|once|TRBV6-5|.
CASKYQLAVGEQYF
TGTGCCAGCAAATACCAACTAGCAGTCGGCGAGCAGTACTTC
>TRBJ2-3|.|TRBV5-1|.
CASSLVPTQGVIISTDTQYF
TGCGCCAGCAGCTTGGTCCCGACCCAGGGAGTCATTATTAGCACAGATACGCAGTATTTT
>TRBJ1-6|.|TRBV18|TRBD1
CASSDRRTGYNYNSPLHF
TGTGCCAGCTCCGATAGACGGACAGGGTACAACTATAATTCACCCCTCCACTTT
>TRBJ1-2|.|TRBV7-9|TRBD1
CASTHGQAAFTNYGYTF
TGTGCCAGCACCCATGGACAGGCAGCCTTTACTAACTATGGCTACACCTTC
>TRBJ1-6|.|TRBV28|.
CASSSSGGGWSPLHF
TGTGCCAGCAGCAGCTCGGGGGGAGGTTGGTCACCCCTCCACTTT
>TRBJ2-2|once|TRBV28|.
CASSWVRGATGELFF
TGTGCCAGCAGTTGGGTACGGGGGGCGACCGGGGAGCTGTTTTTT
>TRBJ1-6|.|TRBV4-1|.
CASSQDKGLNSPLHF
TGCGCCAGCAGCCAAGACAAGGGCCTTAATTCACCCCTCCACTTT
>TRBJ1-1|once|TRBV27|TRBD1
CASSLGTGGSTEAFF
TGTGCCAGCAGCCTCGGGACAGGGGGGAGCACTGAAGCTTTCTTT
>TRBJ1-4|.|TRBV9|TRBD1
CASSEGGGTGNEKLFF
TGTGCCAGCAGCGAGGGCGGGGGGACAGGGAATGAAAAACTGTTTTTT
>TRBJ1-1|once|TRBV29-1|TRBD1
CSVAGTGGSMNTEAFF
TGCAGCGTGGCCGGGACAGGGGGATCCATGAACACTGAAGCTTTCTTT
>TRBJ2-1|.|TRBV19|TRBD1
CASSMQGVANEQFF
TGTGCCAGTAGTATGCAGGGGGTGGCCAATGAGCAGTTCTTC
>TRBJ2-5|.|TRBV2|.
CASSGPGSQETQYF
TGTGCCAGCAGTGGCCCAGGGTCCCAAGAGACCCAGTACTTC
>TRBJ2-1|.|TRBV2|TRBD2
CASSDGLADPYNEQFF
TGTGCCAGCAGTGACGGACTAGCGGACCCATACAATGAGCAGTTCTTC
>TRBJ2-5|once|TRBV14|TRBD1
CASRGDRVGETQYF
TGTGCCAGCAGGGGAGACAGGGTCGGGGAGACCCAGTACTTC
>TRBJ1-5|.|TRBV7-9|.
CASSLATGSRGQPQHF
TGTGCCAGCAGCTTAGCCACCGGGTCCCGAGGGCAGCCCCAGCATTTT
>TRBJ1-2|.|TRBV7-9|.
CASSLAQIPNYGYTF
TGTGCCAGCAGCTTAGCACAGATACCTAACTATGGCTACACCTTC
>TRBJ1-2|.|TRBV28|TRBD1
CASSSRGRTLYGYTF
TGTGCCAGCAGCTCCAGGGGGCGCACCCTCTATGGCTACACCTTC
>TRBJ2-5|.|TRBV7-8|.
CASSLQAKETQYF
TGTGCCAGCAGCCTCCAGGCGAAAGAGACCCAGTACTTC
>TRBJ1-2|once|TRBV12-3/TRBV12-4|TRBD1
CASRAGTGNGYTF
TGTGCCAGCAGGGCCGGGACAGGGAACGGCTACACCTTC
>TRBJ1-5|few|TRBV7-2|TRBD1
CASSIGTVSNQPQHF
TGTGCCAGCAGCATCGGGACAGTCTCCAATCAGCCCCAGCATTTT
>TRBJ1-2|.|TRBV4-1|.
CASSHPQANYGYTF
TGCGCCAGCAGCCACCCACAGGCTAACTATGGCTACACCTTC
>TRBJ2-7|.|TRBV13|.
CASSWGKGPTYEQYF
TGTGCCAGCAGCTGGGGGAAAGGACCTACCTACGAGCAGTACTTC
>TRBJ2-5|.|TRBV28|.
CASSFGSAADETQYF
TGTGCCAGCAGTTTCGGGAGCGCGGCTGATGAGACCCAGTACTTC
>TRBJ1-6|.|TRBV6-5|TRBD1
CASSYARQGQSPLHF
TGTGCCAGCAGTTACGCCAGACAGGGTCAATCACCCCTCCACTTT
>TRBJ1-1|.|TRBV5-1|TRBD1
CASSGTGINTEAFF
TGCGCCAGCAGCGGGACAGGGATCAACACTGAAGCTTTCTTT
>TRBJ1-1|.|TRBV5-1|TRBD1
CASSSGQGYTEAFF
TGCGCCAGCAGCTCCGGACAGGGGTACACTGAAGCTTTCTTT
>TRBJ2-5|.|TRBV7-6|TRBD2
CASSRKLAGMETQYF
TGTGCCAGCAGCCGAAAGCTAGCGGGAATGGAGACCCAGTACTTC
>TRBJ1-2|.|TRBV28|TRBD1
CASSPGGGGYGYTF
TGTGCCAGCAGCCCAGGGGGGGGAGGCTATGGCTACACCTTC
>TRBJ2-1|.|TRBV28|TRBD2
CASSTALAGYNEQFF
TGTGCCAGCAGCACCGCCCTAGCGGGTTACAATGAGCAGTTCTTC
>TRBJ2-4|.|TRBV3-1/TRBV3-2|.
CASSPQITGGANLAKNIQYF
TGTGCCAGCAGCCCGCAAATAACAGGGGGGGCTAATCTAGCCAAAAACATTCAGTACTTC
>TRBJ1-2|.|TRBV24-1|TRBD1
CATSESDRVRGYTF
TGTGCCACCAGTGAGAGTGACAGGGTGCGGGGCTACACCTTC
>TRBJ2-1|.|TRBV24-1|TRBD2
CATSPGGSYNEQFF
TGTGCCACCAGCCCGGGGGGCTCCTACAATGAGCAGTTCTTC
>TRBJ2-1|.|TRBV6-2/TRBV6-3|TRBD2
CASSYGGTSGNEQFF
TGTGCCAGCAGTTACGGCGGAACTAGCGGTAATGAGCAGTTCTTC
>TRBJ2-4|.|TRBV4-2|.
CASSPPERGRAKNIQYF
TGTGCCAGCAGCCCACCGGAGAGGGGACGAGCCAAAAACATTCAGTACTTC
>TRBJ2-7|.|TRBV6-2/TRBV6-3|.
CASSQTYEQYF
TGTGCCAGCAGTCAAACCTACGAGCAGTACTTC
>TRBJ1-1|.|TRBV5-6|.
CASSLLAGVNTEAFF
TGTGCCAGCAGCTTACTTGCAGGGGTGAACACTGAAGCTTTCTTT
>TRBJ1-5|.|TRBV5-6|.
CASSLTVRGRGQPQHF
TGTGCCAGCAGCTTGACGGTTAGGGGGAGGGGTCAGCCCCAGCATTTT
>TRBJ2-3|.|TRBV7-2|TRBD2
CASSPSRLAGITDTQYF
TGTGCCAGCAGCCCCTCCCGGCTAGCGGGGATCACAGATACGCAGTATTTT